Shown below are 9 T cell receptor beta chains from a single sample sequenced in a study of T cell repertoires in cytomegalovirus infection. TCRdb processed the reads anew with MiXCR; each CDR3 protein has one entry. The sample records around 210,000 distinct CDR3 sequences, 6% to 8% being singletons. The sequenced sample was PBMCs. All receptors come from a human donor in good health (CMV status not recorded). Some clones in this sample may be carry-over from other donors' samples.

In its sample, this clonotype was seen many times. V usage is TRBV6-2 or TRBV6-3 and J usage is TRBJ2-2, with a weak D call TRBD1 (5 bases). In germline, CDR1 is MNHEY, CDR2 SVGEGT. The CDR3 has 15 amino acids. V dropped 4 bases and J dropped 4 bases, with 13 bases sitting between them. Here the CDR3 reads CASSWNQGRTGELFF. CDR3 nucleotides: TGTGCCAGCAGTTGGAATCAGGGTCGCACCGGGGAGCTGTTTTTT.

The table lists this clonotype with many counts. The CDR3: CASSEGGAGNEQFF. Written as DNA, the CDR3 is TGTGCCAGCAGTGAAGGGGGGGCGGGCAATGAGCAGTTCTTC. The chain uses TRBV2 and TRBJ2-1, with D perhaps matching TRBD1 or TRBD2 (6 bases each). The CDR3 consists of 14 residues. Germline V gives CDR1 SNHLY, CDR2 FYNNEI. Between the trimmed V and J ends, which lost 1 base and 6 bases, there was a span of 10 bases.

As concerns this clonotype: A much larger clone sits a single nucleotide away, making a read error possible. J is TRBJ1-5 and V is TRBV23-1, with D tentatively TRBD1 (5 bases). TRBV23-1 is placed among ORFs of uncertain function. The CDR3 has 16 residues. The germline V and J ends were trimmed by 2 bases and 2 bases, with 13 bases remaining between them. Here the CDR3 DNA reads TGCGCCAGCAGTCAACCCTCGAAAGGGGGCAATCAGCCCCAGCATTTT. Protein: CASSQPSKGGNQPQHF.

This clonotype was seen ten or more times. This chain joins TRBV28 and TRBJ2-1; 9 nucleotides match TRBD2. Germline-derived CDR1 and CDR2 are MDHEN and SYDVKM. The CDR3 has 13 residues. Trimming took 7 bases from V and 9 from J; bases not matched to a gene: 7. CDR3 sequence (DNA): TGTGCCAGCACCTCGGGACTAGCCGGTGAGCAGTTCTTC. It specifies CASTSGLAGEQFF.

In this sample, this clonotype turned up many times. This chain connects TRBV5-1 to TRBJ2-1; 12 bases match TRBD2. Germline V gene data show CDR1 as SGHRS and CDR2 as YFSETQ. With V trimmed by 4 bases and J by 5 bases, 13 bases remained unmatched. The CDR3 spans 18 residues. CDR3 coding DNA: TGCGCCAGCAGCGTCCGACTAGCGGGGGCACCTTCGAACAATGAGCAGTTCTTC. Its protein is CASSVRLAGAPSNNEQFF.

This clonotype was seen many times. V and J are TRBV7-2 and TRBJ1-1; weak D call: TRBD1 (5 bases). The CDR3 consists of 19 residues. Germline V gene sequence: CDR1 SGHTA, CDR2 FQGNSA. V was pared by 3 bases and J by 1 base, with 24 bases between. The CDR3 bases are TGTGCCAGCAGCTTTAGCCCGCCCATCGGGGGACGGAAGAACACTGAAGCTTTCTTT. Encoded protein: CASSFSPPIGGRKNTEAFF.

The chain carries TRBV11-2 and TRBJ1-2; D is unclear. This CDR3 region has 14 residues. CDR1 SGHAT and CDR2 FQNNGV come from the germline V gene. V lost 1 base to trimming and J lost 12 bases, with 18 bases between them. The CDR3 sequence: CASSLVLDSYGDTF. The CDR3 DNA reads TGTGCCAGCAGCTTAGTGCTCGATAGCTACGGCGACACCTTC.

The table lists this clonotype with many counts. The genes are TRBV20-1 and TRBJ1-2; the D gene is possibly TRBD1 (5 bases). The V and J ends lost 6 bases and 8 bases respectively, with 10 bases between them. CDR3 length: 10 residues. Per germline, CDR1 DFQATT and CDR2 SNEGSKA (reference sequence). Here the CDR3 DNA reads TGCAGTGCCGTCCGGGGGGGCTACACCTTC. Translating gives CSAVRGGYTF.

Ten or more counts support this clonotype. The rearrangement links TRBV7-2 to TRBJ1-4; D ambiguous. Germline V gene lookup returns CDR1 SGHTA and CDR2 FQGNSA. The CDR3 is 19 amino acids. Trimming removed 1 base from V and 0 bases from J, with 18 bases in between. CDR3 DNA sequence: TGTGCCAGCAGCTTAGGGCAGGTGACCCCGAGGTCAACTAATGAAAAACTGTTTTTT. Its protein product is CASSLGQVTPRSTNEKLFF.